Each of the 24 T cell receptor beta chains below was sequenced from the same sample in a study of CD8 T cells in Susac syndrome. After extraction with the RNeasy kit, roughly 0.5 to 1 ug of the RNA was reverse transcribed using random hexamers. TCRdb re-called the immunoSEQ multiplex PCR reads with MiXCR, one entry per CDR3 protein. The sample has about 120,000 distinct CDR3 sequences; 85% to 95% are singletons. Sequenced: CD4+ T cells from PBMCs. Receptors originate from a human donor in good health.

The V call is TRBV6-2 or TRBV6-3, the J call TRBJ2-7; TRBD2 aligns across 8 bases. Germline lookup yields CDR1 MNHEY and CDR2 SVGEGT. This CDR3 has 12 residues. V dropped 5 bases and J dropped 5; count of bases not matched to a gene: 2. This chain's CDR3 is CASSTGLDEQYF. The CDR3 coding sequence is TGTGCCAGCAGTACGGGACTAGACGAGCAGTACTTC.

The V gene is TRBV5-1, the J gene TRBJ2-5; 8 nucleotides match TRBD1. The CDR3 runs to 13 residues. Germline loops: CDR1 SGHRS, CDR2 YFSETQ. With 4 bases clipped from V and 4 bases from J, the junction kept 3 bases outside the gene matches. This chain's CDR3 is CASSIGQGETQYF. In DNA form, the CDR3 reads TGCGCCAGCAGCATCGGACAGGGAGAGACCCAGTACTTC.

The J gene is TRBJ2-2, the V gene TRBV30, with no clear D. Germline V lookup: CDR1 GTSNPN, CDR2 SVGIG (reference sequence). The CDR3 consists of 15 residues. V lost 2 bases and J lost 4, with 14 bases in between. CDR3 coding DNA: TGTGCCTGGAGTCGCCCCTGGGAAGGCACCGGGGAGCTGTTTTTT. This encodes CAWSRPWEGTGELFF.

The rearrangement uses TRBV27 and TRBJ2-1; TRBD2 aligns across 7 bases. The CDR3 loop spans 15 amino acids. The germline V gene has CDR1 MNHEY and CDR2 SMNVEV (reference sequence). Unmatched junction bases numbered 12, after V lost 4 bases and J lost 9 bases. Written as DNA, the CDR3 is TGTGCCAGCAGTTGGGGTAGCGGGTGGGGGTTTGAGCAGTTCTTC. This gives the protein CASSWGSGWGFEQFF.

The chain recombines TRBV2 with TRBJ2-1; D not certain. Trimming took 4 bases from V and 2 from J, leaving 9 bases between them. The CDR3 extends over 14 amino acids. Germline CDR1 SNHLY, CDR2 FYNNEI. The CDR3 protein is CASSVFPPYNEQFF. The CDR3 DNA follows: TGTGCCAGCAGTGTATTTCCCCCCTACAATGAGCAGTTCTTC.

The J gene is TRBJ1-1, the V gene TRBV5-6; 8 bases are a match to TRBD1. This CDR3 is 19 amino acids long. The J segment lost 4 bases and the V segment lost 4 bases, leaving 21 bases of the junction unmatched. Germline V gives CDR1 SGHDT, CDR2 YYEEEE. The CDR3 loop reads CASSRLLNLGQGTGTEAFF. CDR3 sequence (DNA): TGTGCCAGCAGCAGGCTTCTTAACCTTGGACAGGGTACGGGCACTGAAGCTTTCTTT.

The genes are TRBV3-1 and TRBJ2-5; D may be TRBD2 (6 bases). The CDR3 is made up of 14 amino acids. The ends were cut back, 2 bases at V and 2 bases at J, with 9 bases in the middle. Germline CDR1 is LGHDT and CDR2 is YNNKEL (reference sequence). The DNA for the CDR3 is TGTGCCAGCAGCCAAAATCTAGCGCAAGAGACCCAGTACTTC. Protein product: CASSQNLAQETQYF.

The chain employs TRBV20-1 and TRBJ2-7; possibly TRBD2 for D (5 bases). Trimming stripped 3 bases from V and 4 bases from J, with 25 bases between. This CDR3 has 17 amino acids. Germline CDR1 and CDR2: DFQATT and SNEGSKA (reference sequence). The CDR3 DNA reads TGCAGTGCTAGCTATTACAGTCTTACCTCTCCGGGGTACGAGCAGTACTTC. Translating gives CSASYYSLTSPGYEQYF.

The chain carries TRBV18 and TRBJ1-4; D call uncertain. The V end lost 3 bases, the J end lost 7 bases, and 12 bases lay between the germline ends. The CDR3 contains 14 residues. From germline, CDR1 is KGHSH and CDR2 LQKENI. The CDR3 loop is CASSPQKGGEKLFF. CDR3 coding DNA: TGTGCCAGCTCACCCCAAAAGGGAGGTGAAAAACTGTTTTTT.

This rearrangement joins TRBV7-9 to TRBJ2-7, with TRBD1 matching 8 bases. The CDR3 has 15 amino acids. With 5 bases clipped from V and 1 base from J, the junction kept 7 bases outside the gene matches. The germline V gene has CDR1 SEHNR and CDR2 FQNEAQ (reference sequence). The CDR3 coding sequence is TGTGCCAGCAGCCCAGGGGGCGATATGTCCTACGAGCAGTACTTC. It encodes CASSPGGDMSYEQYF. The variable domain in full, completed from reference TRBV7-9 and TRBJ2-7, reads DTGVSQNPRHKITKRGQNVTFRCDPISEHNRLYWYRQTLGQGPEFLTYFQNEAQLEKSRLLSDRFSAERPKGSFSTLEIQRTEQGDSAMYLCASSPGGDMSYEQYFGPGTRLTVT.

The CDR3: CSAIRQAVDYTQYF. CDR3 coding DNA: TGCAGTGCGATTAGACAGGCGGTGGATTATACGCAGTATTTT. The chain joins TRBV20-1 to TRBJ2-3; D possibly corresponds to TRBD1 (6 bases). Germline CDR1 DFQATT, CDR2 SNEGSKA (reference sequence). There are 14 residues in the CDR3. Trimming took 6 bases from V and 7 from J, leaving 20 bases between them.

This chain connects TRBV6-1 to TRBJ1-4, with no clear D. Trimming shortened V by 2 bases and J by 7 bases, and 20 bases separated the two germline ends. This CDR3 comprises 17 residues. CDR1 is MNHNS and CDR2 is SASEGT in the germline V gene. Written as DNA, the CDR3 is TGTGCCAGCAGTGAACCAGAGCAGCGTTTTGTTGGTGAAAAACTGTTTTTT. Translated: CASSEPEQRFVGEKLFF.

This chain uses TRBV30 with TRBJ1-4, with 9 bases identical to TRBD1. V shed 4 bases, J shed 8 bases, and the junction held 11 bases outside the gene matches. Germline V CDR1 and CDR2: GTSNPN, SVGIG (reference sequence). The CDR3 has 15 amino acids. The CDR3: CAWTYPGQGGEKLFF. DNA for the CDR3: TGTGCCTGGACGTACCCGGGACAGGGAGGAGAAAAACTGTTTTTT.

The CDR3 spells CASRGQGNTEAFF. The CDR3 DNA reads TGTGCCAGCAGGGGCCAGGGGAACACTGAAGCTTTCTTT. V gene TRBV28 combines with J gene TRBJ1-1, with D maybe TRBD1 (5 bases). Per germline, CDR1 MDHEN and CDR2 SYDVKM. This CDR3 comprises 13 residues. Trimming shortened V by 6 bases and J by 1 base, and 9 bases separated the two germline ends.

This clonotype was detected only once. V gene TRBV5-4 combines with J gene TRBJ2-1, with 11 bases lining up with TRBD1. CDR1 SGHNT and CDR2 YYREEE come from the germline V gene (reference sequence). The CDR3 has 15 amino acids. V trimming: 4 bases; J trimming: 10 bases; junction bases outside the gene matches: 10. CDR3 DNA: TGTGCCAGCAGCCACCGGGACAGGGGGGTTTGGGAGCAGTTCTTC. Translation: CASSHRDRGVWEQFF.

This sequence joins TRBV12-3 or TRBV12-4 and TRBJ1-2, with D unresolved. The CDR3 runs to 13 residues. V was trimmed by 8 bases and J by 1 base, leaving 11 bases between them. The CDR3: CASSAGLNYGYTF. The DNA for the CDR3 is TGTGCCAGCTCCGCCGGGCTTAACTATGGCTACACCTTC.

The CDR3 nucleotides read TGTGCCACCAGTGATTTGCGACGGGTGGGCTACCCCTCGGGGAGCACAGATACGCAGTATTTT. As protein: CATSDLRRVGYPSGSTDTQYF. The chain uses TRBV24-1 and TRBJ2-3, with D tentatively TRBD2 (5 bases). The CDR3 runs 21 residues. CDR1 KGHDR and CDR2 SFDVKD come from the germline V gene. The V end lost 0 bases, the J end lost 0 bases, and 24 bases lay between the germline ends.

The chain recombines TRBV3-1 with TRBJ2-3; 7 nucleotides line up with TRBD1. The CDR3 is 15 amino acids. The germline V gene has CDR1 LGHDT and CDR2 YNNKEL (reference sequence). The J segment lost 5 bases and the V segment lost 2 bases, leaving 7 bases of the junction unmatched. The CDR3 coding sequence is TGTGCCAGCAGCCAACAGAGGGGGCAGGGAGATACGCAGTATTTT. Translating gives CASSQQRGQGDTQYF.

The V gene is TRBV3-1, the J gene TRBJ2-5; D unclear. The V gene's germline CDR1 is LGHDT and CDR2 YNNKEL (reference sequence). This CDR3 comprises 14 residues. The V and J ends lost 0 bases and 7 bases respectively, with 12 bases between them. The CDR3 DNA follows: TGTGCCAGCAGCCAAGATAATTCCTACGGGACCCAGTACTTC. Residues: CASSQDNSYGTQYF.

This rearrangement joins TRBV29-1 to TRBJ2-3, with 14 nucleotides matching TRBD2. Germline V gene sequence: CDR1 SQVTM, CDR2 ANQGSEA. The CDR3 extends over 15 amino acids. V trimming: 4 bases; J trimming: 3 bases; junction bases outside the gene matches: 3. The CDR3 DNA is TGCAGCGTTGTGACTAGCGGGAGGGTGACAGATACGCAGTATTTT. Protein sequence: CSVVTSGRVTDTQYF.

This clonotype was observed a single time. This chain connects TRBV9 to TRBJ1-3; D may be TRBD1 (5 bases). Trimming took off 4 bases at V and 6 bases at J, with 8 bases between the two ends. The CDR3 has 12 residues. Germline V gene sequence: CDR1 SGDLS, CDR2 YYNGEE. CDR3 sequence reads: CASSRGENTIYF. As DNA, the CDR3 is TGTGCCAGCAGCCGGGGGGAAAACACCATATATTTT.

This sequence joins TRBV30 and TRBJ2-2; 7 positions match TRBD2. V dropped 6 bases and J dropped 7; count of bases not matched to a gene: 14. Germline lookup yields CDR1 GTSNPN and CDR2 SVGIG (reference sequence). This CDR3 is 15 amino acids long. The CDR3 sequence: CACSRDYAMNGELFF. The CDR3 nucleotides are TGTGCCTGCTCCCGGGACTATGCAATGAACGGGGAGCTGTTTTTT.

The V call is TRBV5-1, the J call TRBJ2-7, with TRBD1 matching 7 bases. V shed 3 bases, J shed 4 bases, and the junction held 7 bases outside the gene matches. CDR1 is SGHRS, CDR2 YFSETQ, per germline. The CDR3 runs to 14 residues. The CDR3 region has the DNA TGCGCCAGCAGCTCGTCAACAGGGGTTTACGAGCAGTACTTC. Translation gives CASSSSTGVYEQYF.

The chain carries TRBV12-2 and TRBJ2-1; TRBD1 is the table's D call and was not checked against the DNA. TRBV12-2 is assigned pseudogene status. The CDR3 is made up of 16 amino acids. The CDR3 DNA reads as TGTGCAAGTCGCCTCGATCTTTTTTCCCGGTCGTATGAGCAGTTCTTC. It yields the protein CASRLDLFSRSYEQFF.